The subject of this entry is one T cell receptor beta chain. The target antigen is unknown. The sample is drawn from a study of vaccination effects on CD4 cells after COVID-19. Libraries were prepared by immunoSEQ multiplex PCR; TCRdb keeps only in-frame clonotypes and omits some of them. Among more than 20,000 clones listed, roughly 78% were seen once. CD4+ T cells specific for antigen were expanded with viral peptide pools by the ViraFEST assay before sequencing. Investigators separated out CD4+ T cells once approximately 11 days of culture had passed. Vaccine recipients had no previous SARS-CoV-2 infection; their nucleocapsid antibodies were negative. Researchers swapped half the medium for IL-2 medium on both days 3 and 7. There are 13 residues in the CDR3. Per the germline V gene, CDR1 is KGHSH and CDR2 is LQKENI. The V end was cut by 3 bases, the J end by 5 bases, with 7 bases between.

This rearrangement joins TRBV18 to TRBJ2-2; D possibly corresponds to TRBD2 (5 bases). The sequence came from a human donor who received a COVID-19 vaccine. This specimen was CD4+ T cells from PBMCs cultured with HCoV-NL63 spike peptides, taken before COVID-19 vaccination. Written as DNA, the CDR3 is TGTGCCAGCTCACCCACTAGGACCGGGGAGCTGTTTTTT. It translates to CASSPTRTGELFF.